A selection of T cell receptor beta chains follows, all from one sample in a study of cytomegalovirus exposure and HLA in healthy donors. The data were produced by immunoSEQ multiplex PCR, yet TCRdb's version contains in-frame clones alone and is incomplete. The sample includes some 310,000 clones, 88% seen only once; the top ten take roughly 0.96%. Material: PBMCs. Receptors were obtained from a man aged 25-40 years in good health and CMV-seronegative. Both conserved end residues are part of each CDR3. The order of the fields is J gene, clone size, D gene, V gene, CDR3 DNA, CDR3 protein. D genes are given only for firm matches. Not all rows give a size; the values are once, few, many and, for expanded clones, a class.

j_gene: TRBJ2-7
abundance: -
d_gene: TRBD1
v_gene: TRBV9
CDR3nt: TGTGCCAGCAGCGTAGGACAGGGGGCATTCGAGCAGTACTTC
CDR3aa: CASSVGQGAFEQYF

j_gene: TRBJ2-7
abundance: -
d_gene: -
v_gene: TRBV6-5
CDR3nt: TGTGCCAGCAGTTACACATGGGCAGTCGGAGGCTACGAGCAGTACTTC
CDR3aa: CASSYTWAVGGYEQYF

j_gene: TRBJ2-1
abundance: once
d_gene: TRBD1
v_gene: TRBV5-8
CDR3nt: TGTGCCAGCAGCTTGGTAGTAAGGGGGCCCTCCTACAATGAGCAGTTCTTC
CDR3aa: CASSLVVRGPSYNEQFF

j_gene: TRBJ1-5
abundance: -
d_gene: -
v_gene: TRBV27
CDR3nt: TGTGCCAGCAGTTTATTAGGGGGTAACGGTCAGCCCCAGCATTTT
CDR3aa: CASSLLGGNGQPQHF

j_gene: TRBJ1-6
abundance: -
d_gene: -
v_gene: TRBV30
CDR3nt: TGTGCCTCTAACGTAGCGTTTAATTCACCCCTCCACTTT
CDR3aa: CASNVAFNSPLHF

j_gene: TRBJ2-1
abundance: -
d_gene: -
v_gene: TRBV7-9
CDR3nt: TGTGCCAGCAGCTTAAACTACGAGGACAATGAGCAGTTCTTC
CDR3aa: CASSLNYEDNEQFF

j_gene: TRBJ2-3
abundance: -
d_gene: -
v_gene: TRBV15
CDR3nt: TGTGCCACCAGCAGAAACAGGGCGAATACGCAGTATTTT
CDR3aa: CATSRNRANTQYF

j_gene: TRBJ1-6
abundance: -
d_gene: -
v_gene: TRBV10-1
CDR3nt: TGCGCCAGCAGTGTGGCGGCCGCGGGGAATTCACCCCTCCACTTT
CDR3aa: CASSVAAAGNSPLHF

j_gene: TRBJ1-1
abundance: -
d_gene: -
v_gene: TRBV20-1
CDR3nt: TGCAGTGCTAGCCGTAACACTGAAGCTTTCTTT
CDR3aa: CSASRNTEAFF

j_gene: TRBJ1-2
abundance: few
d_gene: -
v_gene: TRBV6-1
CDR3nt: TGTGCCAGCAGTGATAACAGCTATGGCTACACCTTC
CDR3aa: CASSDNSYGYTF

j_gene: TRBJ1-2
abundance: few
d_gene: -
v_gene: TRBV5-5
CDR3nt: TGTGCCAGCAGCTTGGCGGGAGGCTATGGCTACACCTTC
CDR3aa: CASSLAGGYGYTF

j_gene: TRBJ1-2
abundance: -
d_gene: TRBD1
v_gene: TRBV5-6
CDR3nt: TGTGCCAGCAGCTTGGAGGGACAGGGGGTTGTAGGCTATGGCTACACCTTC
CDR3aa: CASSLEGQGVVGYGYTF

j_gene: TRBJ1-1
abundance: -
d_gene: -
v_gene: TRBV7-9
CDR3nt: TGTGCCAGCAGCTTGAGGGCAGCGGCCAACACTGAAGCTTTCTTT
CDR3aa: CASSLRAAANTEAFF

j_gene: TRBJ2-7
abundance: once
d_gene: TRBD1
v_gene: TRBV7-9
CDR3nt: TGTGCCAGCAGCTTAGCAGGACGACAGGGACCCGAGCAGTACTTC
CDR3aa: CASSLAGRQGPEQYF

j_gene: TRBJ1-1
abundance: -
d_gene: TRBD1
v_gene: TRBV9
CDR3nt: TGTGCCAGCAGCCTACCTCCTGACAGGGGCGACACTGAAGCTTTCTTT
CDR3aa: CASSLPPDRGDTEAFF

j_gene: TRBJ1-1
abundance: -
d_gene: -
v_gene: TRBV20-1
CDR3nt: TGCAGTGCGGCAGACTACACTGAAGCTTTCTTT
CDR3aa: CSAADYTEAFF

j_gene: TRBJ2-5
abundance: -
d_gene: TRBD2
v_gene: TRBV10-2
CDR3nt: TGCGCCAGCACCTGGGGGAGAAGCGGGGGGAACCAAGAGACCCAGTACTTC
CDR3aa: CASTWGRSGGNQETQYF

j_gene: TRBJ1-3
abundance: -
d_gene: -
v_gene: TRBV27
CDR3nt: TGTGCCAGCAGTTGGTCGGGCTCTGGAAACACCATATATTTT
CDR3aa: CASSWSGSGNTIYF

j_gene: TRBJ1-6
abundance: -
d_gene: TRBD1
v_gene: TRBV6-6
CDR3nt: TGTGCCAGCAGGTATACGGACAGGGATAATTCACCCCTCCACTTT
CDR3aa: CASRYTDRDNSPLHF

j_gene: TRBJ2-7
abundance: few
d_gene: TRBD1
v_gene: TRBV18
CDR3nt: TGTGCCAGCTCACCGGGACAGCTCTACGAGCAGTACTTC
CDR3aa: CASSPGQLYEQYF

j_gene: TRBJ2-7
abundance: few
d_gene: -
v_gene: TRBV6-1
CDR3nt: TGTGCCAGCAGCGATCGGACAGGGAGGGCCTACGAGCAGTACTTC
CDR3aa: CASSDRTGRAYEQYF

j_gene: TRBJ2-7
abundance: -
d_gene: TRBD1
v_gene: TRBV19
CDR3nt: TGTGCCAGTAGTATCGGGACAGGGTCCTACGAGCAGTACTTC
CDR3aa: CASSIGTGSYEQYF

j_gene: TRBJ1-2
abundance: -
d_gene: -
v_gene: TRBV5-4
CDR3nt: TGTGCCAGCAGAGGGGGGGGTCCCTATGGCTACACCTTC
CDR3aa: CASRGGGPYGYTF

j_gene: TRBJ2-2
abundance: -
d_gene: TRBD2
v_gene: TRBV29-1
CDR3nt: TGCAGCGTCCGAGTAGCGGGGGGCGTCACCGGGGAGCTGTTTTTT
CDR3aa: CSVRVAGGVTGELFF

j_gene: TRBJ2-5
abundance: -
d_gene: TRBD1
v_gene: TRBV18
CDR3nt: TGTGCCAGCTCACCTAGACCCGGGACAGGGGGACAAGAGACCCAGTACTTC
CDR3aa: CASSPRPGTGGQETQYF

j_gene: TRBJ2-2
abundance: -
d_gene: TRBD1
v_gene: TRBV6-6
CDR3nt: TGTGCCAGCAGTTACCCAGGACAGGGCCCCACCGGGGAGCTGTTTTTT
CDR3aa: CASSYPGQGPTGELFF

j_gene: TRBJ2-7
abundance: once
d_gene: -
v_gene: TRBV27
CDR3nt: TGTGCCAGCAGTTTAAAGGGGGCCTACGAGCAGTACTTC
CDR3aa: CASSLKGAYEQYF

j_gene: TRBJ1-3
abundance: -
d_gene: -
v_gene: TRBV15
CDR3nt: TGTGCCACCAGCGGTTGGGATGGAGGCATTGGAAACACCATATATTTT
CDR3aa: CATSGWDGGIGNTIYF

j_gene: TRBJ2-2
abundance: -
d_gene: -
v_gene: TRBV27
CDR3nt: TGTGCCAGCAGTGCCCCGGGGCGGGGGAACACCGGGGAGCTGTTTTTT
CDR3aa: CASSAPGRGNTGELFF

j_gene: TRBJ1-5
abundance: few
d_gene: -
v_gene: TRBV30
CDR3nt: TGTGCCTGGAGTGTAGGGGGTAATCAGCCCCAGCATTTT
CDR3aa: CAWSVGGNQPQHF

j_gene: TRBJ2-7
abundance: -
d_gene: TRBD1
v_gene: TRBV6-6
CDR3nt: TGTGCCAGCAGTCCCCCTTTAGGGACAGCAGACTACGAGCAGTACTTC
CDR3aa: CASSPPLGTADYEQYF

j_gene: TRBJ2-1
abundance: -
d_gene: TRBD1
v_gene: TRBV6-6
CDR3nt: TGTGCCACATCGCAGGGGGTTGAGCAGTTCTTC
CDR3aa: CATSQGVEQFF

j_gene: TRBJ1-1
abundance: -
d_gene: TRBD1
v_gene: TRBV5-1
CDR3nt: TGCGCCAGCAGCTGGGCCCCGGGACAGGTGAACACTGAAGCTTTCTTT
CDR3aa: CASSWAPGQVNTEAFF

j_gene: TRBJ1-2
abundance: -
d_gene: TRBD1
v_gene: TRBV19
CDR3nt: TGTGCCAGTAGTATAGATTGGGACAGGGCCAACTATGGCTACACCTTC
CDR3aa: CASSIDWDRANYGYTF

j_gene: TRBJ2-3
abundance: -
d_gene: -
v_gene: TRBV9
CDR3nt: TGTGCCAGCAGCTTAGGGGGGGACGAACGGAGTACGCAGTATTTT
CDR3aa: CASSLGGDERSTQYF

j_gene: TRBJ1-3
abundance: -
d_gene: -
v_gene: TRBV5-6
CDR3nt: TGTGCCAGCAGCTTGACCCGGGGTGCTGGAAACACCATATATTTT
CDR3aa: CASSLTRGAGNTIYF

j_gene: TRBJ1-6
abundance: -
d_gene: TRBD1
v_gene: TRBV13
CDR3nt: TGTGCCAGCAGCGTGGAGGGACAGGGTTCACCCCTTCACTTT
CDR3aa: CASSVEGQGSPLHF

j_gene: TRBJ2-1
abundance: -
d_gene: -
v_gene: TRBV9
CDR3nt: TGTGCCAGCAGCCTGACCGGGACTGGAGATGAGCAGTTCTTC
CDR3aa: CASSLTGTGDEQFF

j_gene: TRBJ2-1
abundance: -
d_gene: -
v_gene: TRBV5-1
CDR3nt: TGCGCCAGCAGCCCTGGGGGACAAGGCAGGGATGAGCAGTTCTTC
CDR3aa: CASSPGGQGRDEQFF

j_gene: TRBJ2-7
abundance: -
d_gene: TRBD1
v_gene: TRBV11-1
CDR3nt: TGTGCCAGCAGCGTCCCGGGACAGGGGATCAACGAGCAGTACTTC
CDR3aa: CASSVPGQGINEQYF